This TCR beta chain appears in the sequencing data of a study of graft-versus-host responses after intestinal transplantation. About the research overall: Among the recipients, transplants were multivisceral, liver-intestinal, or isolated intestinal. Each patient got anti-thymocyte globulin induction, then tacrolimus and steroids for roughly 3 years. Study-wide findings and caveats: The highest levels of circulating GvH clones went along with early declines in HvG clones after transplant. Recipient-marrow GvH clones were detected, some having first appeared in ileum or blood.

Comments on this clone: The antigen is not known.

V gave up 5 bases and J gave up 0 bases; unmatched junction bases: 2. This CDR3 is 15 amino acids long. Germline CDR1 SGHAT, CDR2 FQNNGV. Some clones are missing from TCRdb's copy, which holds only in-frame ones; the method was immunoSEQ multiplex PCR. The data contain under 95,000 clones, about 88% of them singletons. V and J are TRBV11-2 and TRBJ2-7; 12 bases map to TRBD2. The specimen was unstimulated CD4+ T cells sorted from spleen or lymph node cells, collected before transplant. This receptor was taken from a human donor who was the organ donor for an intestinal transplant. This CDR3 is CASSLTSGSSYEQYF. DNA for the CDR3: TGTGCCAGCAGCCTGACTAGCGGGAGCTCCTACGAGCAGTACTTC.